Presented here are 2 T cell receptor beta chains from one specimen sequenced in a study of human T cells and chemical hapten exposure. Regarding time point: patch test 3, about 24 weeks after DPC sensitization. The treatment denotes: therapeutic diphenylcyclopropenone sensitization with weekly scalp DPC. MiXCR, run by TCRdb on the RACE reads, gives a single entry per CDR3 protein. The sample contains about 90,000 distinct CDR3 sequences, roughly a tenth of which appear only once. Sequenced here: whole blood, sampled in connection with sensitization to the hapten diphenylcyclopropenone (DPC). The receptor set was obtained from a woman in her twenties or thirties with alopecia areata. Some clones in this sample may be carry-over from other donors' samples.

The chain recombines TRBV28 with TRBJ2-7, with D unresolved. Trimming pared 5 bases from V and 6 bases from J, leaving 5 bases between. This CDR3 has 10 residues. CDR1 is MDHEN and CDR2 is SYDVKM in the germline V gene. CDR3 DNA sequence: TGTGCCAGCAGTGGAACCGAGCAGTACTTC. Its protein product is CASSGTEQYF.

This clonotype came up many times. The J gene is TRBJ2-3, the V gene TRBV4-3; 12 nucleotides line up with TRBD2. The length of the CDR3 is 15 residues. In germline, CDR1 is LGHNA, CDR2 YSLEER. With 8 bases clipped from V and 11 bases from J, the junction kept 14 bases outside the gene matches. The CDR3 sequence is CASGSGTSGFRGQYF. The CDR3 region has the DNA TGCGCCAGCGGATCCGGGACTAGCGGGTTCCGGGGGCAGTATTTT.